The 24 T cell receptor beta chains listed next were all sequenced from one sample in a study of T cell responses to AZD1222 COVID-19 vaccine. Libraries were prepared by immunoSEQ multiplex PCR; TCRdb keeps only in-frame clonotypes and omits some of them. The repertoire has about 140,000 clones, about 88% of them found once; the top ten carry about 3.1%. This material consisted of peripheral blood, taken 28 days after the second AZD1222 dose. All receptors come from an adult who received the AZD1222 COVID-19 vaccine.

The chain has TRBV28 and TRBJ1-5; 11 nucleotides line up with TRBD1. The germline V gene has CDR1 MDHEN and CDR2 SYDVKM. The CDR3 is 15 amino acids. Germline trimming cut 5 bases from V and 7 bases from J; bases unmatched to any gene: 7. The CDR3 nucleotides are TGTGCCAGCAGTCCCACCGGGACAGGGGGGCAGCCCCAGCATTTT. Residues: CASSPTGTGGQPQHF.

About this clone: The germline gene is not matched at one end of the junction; a read error may be the cause. This sequence joins TRBV2 and TRBJ2-7; TRBD2 is a possible D gene (5 bases). The CDR3 covers 14 residues. Germline V gene data show CDR1 as SNHLY and CDR2 as FYNNEI. CDR3 sequence (DNA): TGTGCCAGCAGGGAAGGACTCGATCTCTACGAGCAGTACTTC. As protein: CASREGLDLYEQYF.

The gene calls are TRBV7-9 and TRBJ2-2; D is unresolved. Germline CDR1 SEHNR, CDR2 FQNEAQ (reference sequence). Trimming shortened V by 1 base and J by 1 base, and 4 bases separated the two germline ends. There are 14 residues in the CDR3. The CDR3 here is CASSLGVNTGELFF. The CDR3 bases are TGTGCCAGCAGCTTAGGGGTGAACACCGGGGAGCTGTTTTTT.

V and J are TRBV27 and TRBJ1-2, with no clear D. CDR1 is MNHEY and CDR2 is SMNVEV in the germline V gene (reference sequence). V was pared by 0 bases and J by 3 bases, with 14 bases between. The CDR3 is 16 amino acids. The DNA for the CDR3 is TGTGCCAGCAGTTTATCTGCAGCGGGAAGTGACTATGGCTACACCTTC. Amino acid sequence: CASSLSAAGSDYGYTF.

CDR3 region: CASMRGNNEKLFF. Written as DNA, the CDR3 is TGTGCCAGCATGCGGGGGAACAATGAAAAACTGTTTTTT. The chain couples TRBV6-5 to TRBJ1-4; tentative D call: TRBD1 (5 bases). V shed 7 bases and J shed 5 bases, with 11 bases lying between them. Germline CDR1 is MNHEY and CDR2 is SVGAGI. The CDR3 consists of 13 residues.

This clone was counted a few times. This rearrangement joins TRBV11-2 to TRBJ1-6, with D unclear. The CDR3 spans 15 residues. Trimming removed 5 bases at V and 7 bases at J, with 15 bases between. CDR1 is SGHAT and CDR2 is FQNNGV in the germline V gene. The CDR3 spells CASSPREFPNSPLHF. CDR3 sequence (DNA): TGTGCCAGCAGCCCTAGGGAGTTTCCAAATTCACCCCTCCACTTT.

The chain has TRBV4-2 and TRBJ1-1; 8 nucleotides line up with TRBD1. This CDR3 comprises 14 residues. Germline V lookup: CDR1 LGHNA, CDR2 YNFKEQ. The junction had 1 base not matched to a gene; V was cut back by 0 bases and J by 4 bases. The CDR3 protein is CASSQEQGGTEAFF. CDR3 DNA sequence: TGTGCCAGCAGCCAAGAACAGGGGGGCACTGAAGCTTTCTTT.

The chain is built from TRBV27 and TRBJ2-2, with D possibly TRBD1 on 5 matching bases. The V gene lost 5 bases and the J gene lost 11 bases, with 18 bases spanning the gap. Germline assignment: CDR1 MNHEY and CDR2 SMNVEV (reference sequence). The CDR3 totals 14 residues. The CDR3 protein is CASSLTAQFVELFF. The CDR3 nucleotides read TGTGCCAGCAGTCTGACAGCCCAATTCGTTGAGCTGTTTTTT.

The gene calls are TRBV5-1 and TRBJ2-2, with a possible D match to TRBD1 (5 bases). Germline assignment: CDR1 SGHRS and CDR2 YFSETQ. The V and J ends lost 0 bases and 0 bases respectively, with 12 bases between them. The CDR3 has 17 amino acids. CDR3: CASSLGDSLTNTGELFF. CDR3 bases: TGCGCCAGCAGCTTGGGAGACAGCTTAACGAACACCGGGGAGCTGTTTTTT.

This chain joins TRBV10-3 and TRBJ2-5; no clear D. Trimming removed 6 bases at V and 5 bases at J, with 7 bases between. The germline gives CDR1 ENHRY, CDR2 SYGVKD. CDR3 size: 11 residues. CDR3 in DNA: TGTGCCATCAGGGCCGGGGAGACCCAGTACTTC. Translated: CAIRAGETQYF.

The V gene is TRBV7-8, the J gene TRBJ2-2; D possibly corresponds to TRBD1 (5 bases). CDR3 size: 16 residues. The V end was cut by 1 base, the J end by 1 base, with 10 bases between. Germline V gives CDR1 SGHVS, CDR2 FQNEAQ. The CDR3, as DNA: TGTGCCAGCAGCTTAGGGGCAGGGAAGAACACCGGGGAGCTGTTTTTT. The encoded protein is CASSLGAGKNTGELFF.

The rearrangement uses TRBV11-2 and TRBJ1-2; D is unclear. There are 11 residues in the CDR3. Germline values: CDR1 SGHAT, CDR2 FQNNGV. V was cut by 4 bases and J by 5 bases, with 5 bases left in between. CDR3 protein: CASSSGYGYTF. The CDR3 DNA reads as TGTGCCAGCAGCTCGGGGTATGGCTACACCTTC.

The gene calls are TRBV5-4 and TRBJ2-6, with a weak D call TRBD1 (5 bases). Germline-derived CDR1 and CDR2 are SGHNT and YYREEE (reference sequence). This CDR3 comprises 19 residues. With 5 bases removed from V and 2 bases from J, the gap between germline ends came to 23 bases. CDR3 in amino acids: CASRKGLGVYGPGANVLTF. CDR3 in DNA: TGTGCCAGCAGGAAAGGGCTAGGGGTCTATGGACCTGGGGCCAACGTCCTGACTTTC. The entire variable domain, with the rest obtained from reference TRBV5-4 and TRBJ2-6, is as follows: ETGVTQSPTHLIKTRGQQVTLRCSSQSGHNTVSWYQQALGQGPQFIFQYYREEENGRGNFPPRFSGLQFPNYSSELNVNALELDDSALYLCASRKGLGVYGPGANVLTFGAGSRLTVL.

The chain links TRBV27 to TRBJ1-1, with unresolved D. Trimming removed 8 bases from V and 1 base from J, with 5 bases in between. This CDR3 has 11 amino acids. In germline, CDR1 is MNHEY, CDR2 SMNVEV (reference sequence). DNA of the CDR3: TGTGCCAGCGGGCAGAACACTGAAGCTTTCTTT. This encodes CASGQNTEAFF.

The V and J genes are TRBV10-3 and TRBJ2-2; TRBD1 might be the D (8 bases). The V end was cut by 6 bases, the J end by 5 bases, with 13 bases between. This CDR3 is 14 amino acids long. Germline V gene lookup returns CDR1 ENHRY and CDR2 SYGVKD. The CDR3 loop reads CAIRLQGGTGELFF. The DNA of the CDR3 is TGTGCCATCAGGTTACAGGGGGGGACCGGGGAGCTGTTTTTT.

The chain carries TRBV5-4 and TRBJ2-3, with TRBD1 matching over 9 bases. V shed 4 bases, J shed 4 bases, and the junction held 7 bases outside the gene matches. In germline, CDR1 is SGHNT, CDR2 YYREEE (reference sequence). The CDR3 extends over 15 amino acids. CDR3 in DNA: TGTGCCAGCAGCCTACGACAGGGGGGCGCAGATACGCAGTATTTT. This sequence encodes CASSLRQGGADTQYF.

The chain couples TRBV5-5 to TRBJ1-2; D may be TRBD1 (6 bases). Germline CDR1 is SGHKS and CDR2 is YYEKEE (reference sequence). The CDR3 is 16 amino acids. With 0 bases removed from V and 3 bases from J, the gap between germline ends came to 15 bases. The CDR3: CASSLVPRQEDYGYTF. The CDR3 nucleotides read TGTGCCAGCAGCTTGGTCCCGAGACAGGAGGACTATGGCTACACCTTC.

V gene TRBV7-6 combines with J gene TRBJ2-2; 9 nucleotides line up with TRBD1. There are 16 residues in the CDR3. Germline CDR1 is SGHVS and CDR2 is FNYEAQ. V was pared by 2 bases and J by 4 bases, with 5 bases of the junction left unmatched. As DNA, the CDR3 is TGTGCCAGCAGCTTATCGGGACAGGGAATCACCGGGGAGCTGTTTTTT. Amino acid sequence: CASSLSGQGITGELFF.

This clone was seen once. This chain connects TRBV7-2 to TRBJ1-2; D gene ambiguous. V was pared by 1 base and J by 3 bases, with 9 bases between. Germline V gene lookup returns CDR1 SGHTA and CDR2 FQGNSA. The CDR3 consists of 14 residues. The chain's CDR3 is CASSLVIWDYGYTF. The DNA for the CDR3 is TGTGCCAGCAGCTTAGTAATATGGGACTATGGCTACACCTTC.

The rearrangement joins TRBV27 to TRBJ2-1; 12 nucleotides agree with TRBD1. The CDR3 length is 19 residues. The V gene's germline CDR1 is MNHEY and CDR2 SMNVEV (reference sequence). V dropped 5 bases and J dropped 8; count of bases not matched to a gene: 19. This chain's CDR3 is CASSPSPGQGAGWSDEQFF. The CDR3 DNA is TGTGCCAGCAGTCCCTCGCCGGGACAGGGGGCAGGGTGGAGTGATGAGCAGTTCTTC.

This clone has more than one count but fewer than ten. The V and J genes are TRBV18 and TRBJ2-7; 7 bases agree with TRBD1. CDR1 is KGHSH and CDR2 is LQKENI in the germline V gene. This CDR3 spans 13 amino acids. V lost 4 bases, J lost 3 bases, and 3 bases stayed unmatched. CDR3 protein: CASSRGQDYEQYF. The CDR3 DNA follows: TGTGCCAGCTCACGAGGACAGGACTACGAGCAGTACTTC.

The V call is TRBV7-8, the J call TRBJ2-7, with TRBD2 as a possible D gene (5 bases). The CDR3 is made up of 15 amino acids. V was clipped by 5 bases and J by 3 bases, with 17 bases between them. Germline V lookup: CDR1 SGHVS, CDR2 FQNEAQ. DNA for the CDR3: TGTGCCAGCAGCCCCTTAGGAGGCAGGCACTACGAGCAGTACTTC. Translated, it gives CASSPLGGRHYEQYF.

The J gene is TRBJ1-3, the V gene TRBV11-2, with D uncertain. Between the trimmed V and J ends, which lost 5 bases and 4 bases, there was a span of 3 bases. The CDR3 runs to 11 residues. In germline, CDR1 is SGHAT, CDR2 FQNNGV. The CDR3 region is CASSLGNTIYF. The CDR3 DNA follows: TGTGCCAGCAGCCTCGGAAACACCATATATTTT.

The V gene is TRBV6-4, the J gene TRBJ1-1, with unresolved D. Trimming left V 3 bases short and J 11 bases short, with 16 bases between. CDR1 is MRHNA, CDR2 SNTAGT, per germline. This CDR3 is 13 amino acids long. For the CDR3, the DNA is TGTGCCAGCAGTGAGTGGGAAACCAGTAAGGCTTTCTTT. This codes for CASSEWETSKAFF.